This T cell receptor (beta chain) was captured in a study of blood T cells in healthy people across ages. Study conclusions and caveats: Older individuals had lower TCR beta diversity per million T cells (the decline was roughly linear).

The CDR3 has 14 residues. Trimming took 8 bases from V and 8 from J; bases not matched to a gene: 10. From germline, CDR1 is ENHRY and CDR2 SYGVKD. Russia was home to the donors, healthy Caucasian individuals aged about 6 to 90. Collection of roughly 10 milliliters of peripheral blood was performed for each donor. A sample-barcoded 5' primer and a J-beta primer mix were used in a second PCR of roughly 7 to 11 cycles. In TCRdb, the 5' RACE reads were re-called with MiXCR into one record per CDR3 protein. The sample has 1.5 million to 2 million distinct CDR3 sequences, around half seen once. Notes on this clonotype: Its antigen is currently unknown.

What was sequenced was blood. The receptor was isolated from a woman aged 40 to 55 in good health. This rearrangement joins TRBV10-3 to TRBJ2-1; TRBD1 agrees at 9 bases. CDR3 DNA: TGTGCCATCGGTACAGGGGGCTTTTTGGATGAGCAGTTCTTC. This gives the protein CAIGTGGFLDEQFF.